A selection of T cell receptor beta chains follows, all from one sample in a study of blood T cell repertoires in COVID-19. Only in-frame clones appear in the TCRdb table, and some are missing; sequencing was by immunoSEQ multiplex PCR. The sample includes some 45,000 clones, 80% to 95% seen only once; the top ten take about 12%. The sequenced sample was peripheral blood. All receptors come from a human donor in a cohort sampled during active COVID-19. The CDR3 runs from the conserved cysteine through the conserved F or W.

>TRBJ2-5|TRBV19
CAGPTGTGRGNVNETQYF
>TRBJ2-5|TRBV7-9
CASSGRQGPPQYF
>TRBJ2-6|TRBV27
CASSSRGFGSGANVLTF
>TRBJ2-3|TRBV6-5
CASSPGTGPTDTQYF
>TRBJ1-5|TRBV2
CASGERRIQPQHF
>TRBJ2-7|TRBV7-8
CASSLGQRSSYEQYF
>TRBJ2-7|TRBV5-1
CASSLGAGGSSYEQYF
>TRBJ1-1|TRBV6-5
CASTGRGNTEAFF
>TRBJ2-3|TRBV4-3
CASSLLGASTDTQYF
>TRBJ2-2|TRBV11-2
CASSARSLWRLTGELFF
>TRBJ2-7|TRBV24-1
CATGGSASYEQYF
>TRBJ1-1|TRBV7-2
CASRAAVEAFF
>TRBJ2-7|TRBV11-2
CASSLDCQRCSYEQYF
>TRBJ1-5|TRBV4-1
CASSQKDRASQPQHF
>TRBJ2-3|TRBV24-1
CATSQGGSLTDTQYF
>TRBJ1-5|TRBV10-3
CAISESGSSNQPQHF
>TRBJ2-5|TRBV9
CASSAQGVGWETQYF
>TRBJ2-7|TRBV11-2
CASSSTLYEQYF
>TRBJ1-5|TRBV4-1
CASSQVAGRGQPQHF
>TRBJ2-3|TRBV5-1
CASSLGSSGRADTQYF
>TRBJ1-6|TRBV5-1
CASSFSRGSSPLHF
>TRBJ2-1|TRBV29-1
CSVRDSTHNEQFF
>TRBJ2-5|TRBV5-1
CASSRGQGGSVGETQYF
>TRBJ1-2|TRBV27
CASSLSVRVDYGYTF
>TRBJ1-1|TRBV30
CAWSLGGQGLTEAFF
>TRBJ2-7|TRBV5-1
CASTPSGSYEQYF
>TRBJ2-7|TRBV6-5
CASVSYSTYEQYF
>TRBJ2-2|TRBV24-1
CATSDLEKLAGLTTGAGELFF
>TRBJ2-1|TRBV4-1
CASSHGLAVDEQFF
>TRBJ1-1|TRBV20-1
CSASEADRGKGTEAFF
>TRBJ2-1|TRBV19
CASSRRLDLTYNEQFF
>TRBJ2-5|TRBV7-2
CASRIAPETQYF
>TRBJ1-5|TRBV12-5
CVSGQQGFDQPQHF
>TRBJ2-7|TRBV27
CASRPGQGAREQYF
>TRBJ1-1|TRBV6-5
CASSYYPGRGLEAFF
>TRBJ2-2|TRBV30
CAWSVIQGVAGELFF
>TRBJ2-5|TRBV7-7
CASSPGGQGSETQYF
>TRBJ1-5|TRBV6-5
CASNRDRRDQPQHF
>TRBJ2-7|TRBV27
CASSPAGGGLAETYEQYF
>TRBJ2-5|TRBV6-5
CASRLRVGETQYF
>TRBJ2-3|TRBV5-4
CASSLLPARLGASTDTQYF
>TRBJ2-7|TRBV14
CASSQGYRGAYEQYF
>TRBJ2-7|TRBV27
CASSPAGTFSYEQYF
>TRBJ1-1|TRBV6-5
CASSYSLPLIEAFF